This entry lists 29 T cell receptor beta chains sequenced from one sample in a study of shared clonotypes between healthy human individuals. Sequencing was performed with immunoSEQ multiplex PCR; in TCRdb, only in-frame clones are kept and a portion is missing. The data contain roughly 890,000 clones, 80% to 95% of them seen just once; the ten biggest clones take up approximately 25%. It was CD45RO-negative cells, positively selected for CCR7, that made up naive CD8 cells, with terminally differentiated effector memory CD45RA+ cells excluded. Input material: naive CD8+ T cells sorted from blood. These receptors all come from a man aged 30 to 39 in good health.

The V call is TRBV5-1, the J call TRBJ1-1; a possible D gene is TRBD1 (5 bases). This CDR3 is built from 17 residues. Per the germline V gene, CDR1 is SGHRS and CDR2 is YFSETQ. V lost 4 bases to trimming and J lost 1 base, with 20 bases between them. CDR3 nucleotides: TGCGCCAGCAGCCTCCGCCCCCTACAGGTTACGAACACTGAAGCTTTCTTT. Amino acids: CASSLRPLQVTNTEAFF.

V is TRBV5-4 and J is TRBJ2-2; D unclear. CDR1 is SGHNT, CDR2 YYREEE, per germline (reference sequence). This CDR3 has 16 residues. V was clipped by 2 bases and J by 0 bases, with 11 bases between them. The CDR3 sequence: CASSLDALTNTGELFF. In DNA, the CDR3 is TGTGCCAGCAGCTTAGACGCACTTACGAACACCGGGGAGCTGTTTTTT.

The gene calls are TRBV7-9 and TRBJ2-7; 7 bases line up with TRBD1. The CDR3 is 16 residues long. With V trimmed by 4 bases and J by 7 bases, 16 bases remained unmatched. Germline values: CDR1 SEHNR, CDR2 FQNEAQ (reference sequence). DNA for the CDR3: TGTGCCAGCAGCTCCACGACAGGGCACCTGATAGGGGAGCAGTACTTC. It yields the protein CASSSTTGHLIGEQYF.

This clone has a handful of counts. The V call is TRBV9, the J call TRBJ1-1, with unresolved D. V was clipped by 4 bases and J by 4 bases, with 11 bases between them. Germline V gives CDR1 SGDLS, CDR2 YYNGEE. This CDR3 is 13 amino acids long. CDR3 bases: TGTGCCAGCAGCCCGTGGGCTGGCACTGAAGCTTTCTTT. Its protein is CASSPWAGTEAFF.

This clone turned up a few times. The rearrangement joins TRBV27 to TRBJ1-1, with a possible D match to TRBD1 (6 bases). This CDR3 region has 12 residues. The germline gives CDR1 MNHEY, CDR2 SMNVEV (reference sequence). Trimming pared 6 bases from V and 4 bases from J, leaving 9 bases between. The CDR3 spells CASREGGTEAFF. The CDR3 DNA reads TGTGCCAGCAGGGAGGGGGGCACTGAAGCTTTCTTT.

CDR3 sequence (DNA): TGTGCCAGCAGCCCCCCGGGGACAGGTTGGAACACTGAAGCTTTCTTT. This translates into CASSPPGTGWNTEAFF. The J gene is TRBJ1-1, the V gene TRBV13; TRBD1 aligns across 8 bases. The V gene end was trimmed by 5 bases and the J gene end by 1 base; junction bases not matched to a gene: 9. CDR3 size: 16 residues. Germline CDR1 is PRHDT and CDR2 is FYEKMQ (reference sequence).

Details on this clone: This CDR3 is also generated by other DNA sequences in the sample. The genes are TRBV5-6 and TRBJ2-3; possible D gene TRBD1, 5 bases. Looked up from germline, CDR1 is SGHDT and CDR2 is YYEEEE. The CDR3 runs 14 residues. Between the trimmed V and J ends, which lost 0 bases and 2 bases, there was a span of 7 bases. The DNA of the CDR3 is TGTGCCAGCAGCTTGGCAGGGAACACAGATACGCAGTATTTT. This gives the protein CASSLAGNTDTQYF.

The chain combines TRBV30 with TRBJ2-1; D may be TRBD2 (6 bases). The CDR3 sequence is 18 residues long. Germline CDR1 and CDR2: GTSNPN and SVGIG (reference sequence). Trimming took 1 base from V and 8 from J, leaving 27 bases between them. CDR3 nucleotide sequence: TGTGCCTGGAGTGCGCGGGGCCCCGCGCCTAGATTAGGTGATGAGCAGTTCTTC. Its protein is CAWSARGPAPRLGDEQFF.

The chain couples TRBV27 to TRBJ1-4, with 10 bases identical to TRBD1. This CDR3 contains 14 residues. Germline V CDR1 and CDR2: MNHEY, SMNVEV (reference sequence). V trimming: 6 bases; J trimming: 5 bases; junction bases outside the gene matches: 3. Written as DNA, the CDR3 is TGTGCCAGCAGGAGGGGACAGGGGAATGAAAAACTGTTTTTT. It is translated as CASRRGQGNEKLFF. Combining the CDR3 with reference TRBV27 and TRBJ1-4 gives the whole variable domain EAQVTQNPRYLITVTGKKLTVTCSQNMNHEYMSWYRQDPGLGLRQIYYSMNVEVTDKGDVPEGYKVSRKEKRNFPLILESPSPNQTSLYFCASRRGQGNEKLFFGSGTQLSVL.

J is TRBJ1-2 and V is TRBV6-5, with no clear D. CDR1 is MNHEY, CDR2 SVGAGI, per germline. V was shortened by 0 bases and J by 1 base, with 3 bases between the two germline ends. The CDR3 has 13 residues. This CDR3 is CASSYSFNYGYTF. The DNA for the CDR3 is TGTGCCAGCAGTTACTCATTTAACTATGGCTACACCTTC.

CDR3 residues: CASVLAGGNYEQYF. For the CDR3, the DNA is TGTGCCAGCGTTCTAGCGGGAGGGAACTACGAGCAGTACTTC. This chain links TRBV2 with TRBJ2-7; 12 bases agree with TRBD2. V lost 8 bases, J lost 3 bases, and 5 bases stayed unmatched. The CDR3 is made up of 14 amino acids. Germline V gene lookup returns CDR1 SNHLY and CDR2 FYNNEI.

The rearrangement uses TRBV27 and TRBJ2-1; 13 bases match TRBD2. This CDR3 contains 15 residues. With 5 bases clipped from V and 10 bases from J, the junction kept 8 bases outside the gene matches. Per germline, CDR1 MNHEY and CDR2 SMNVEV (reference sequence). Here the CDR3 DNA reads TGTGCCAGCAGTCCTGGGACTAGCGGGACCAACGAGCAGTTCTTC. Translation: CASSPGTSGTNEQFF.

The rearrangement uses TRBV6-1 and TRBJ1-5; the match to TRBD1 covers 7 bases. CDR3 size: 15 residues. Unmatched junction bases numbered 9, after V lost 2 bases and J lost 8 bases. From germline, CDR1 is MNHNS and CDR2 SASEGT. CDR3 sequence reads: CASSEWDSLGEPQHF. In nucleotides, the CDR3 is TGTGCCAGCAGTGAATGGGACAGCCTGGGGGAGCCCCAGCATTTT.

The chain links TRBV9 to TRBJ2-1; D possibly uses TRBD1 or TRBD2 (5 bases each). The length of the CDR3 is 14 residues. V lost 0 bases and J lost 5, with 9 bases in between. Germline assignment: CDR1 SGDLS and CDR2 YYNGEE. The DNA of the CDR3 is TGTGCCAGCAGCGTAGAAGGGACGGACAATGAGCAGTTCTTC. Translated: CASSVEGTDNEQFF.

This chain uses TRBV11-2 with TRBJ1-5; D is unresolved. Germline V CDR1 and CDR2: SGHAT, FQNNGV. Trimming left V 2 bases short and J 1 base short, with 3 bases between. CDR3 length: 13 residues. The chain's CDR3 is CASSLWSNQPQHF. In DNA form, the CDR3 reads TGTGCCAGCAGCTTATGGAGCAATCAGCCCCAGCATTTT.

V and J are TRBV11-2 and TRBJ2-1, with TRBD2 as a possible D gene (5 bases). Trimming stripped 0 bases from V and 5 bases from J, with 17 bases between. The germline V gene encodes CDR1 SGHAT and CDR2 FQNNGV. The CDR3 length is 17 residues. Here the CDR3 reads CASSLDAASGGNNEQFF. The CDR3 nucleotides read TGTGCCAGCAGCTTAGATGCGGCCAGCGGAGGAAACAATGAGCAGTTCTTC.

The chain has TRBV14 and TRBJ2-3; 10 bases fit TRBD2. The CDR3 contains 17 residues. Per germline, CDR1 SGHDN and CDR2 FVKESK. V lost 0 bases to trimming and J lost 5 bases; unmatched junction nucleotides: 8. CDR3: CASSQDPPSGSIDTQYF. The CDR3 bases are TGTGCCAGCAGCCAAGATCCCCCTAGCGGGAGTATAGATACGCAGTATTTT.

The chain employs TRBV7-2 and TRBJ2-7; tentative D call: TRBD1 (6 bases). Looked up from germline, CDR1 is SGHTA and CDR2 is FQGNSA. The ends were cut back, 3 bases at V and 6 bases at J, with 15 bases in the middle. The CDR3 covers 14 residues. Here the CDR3 DNA reads TGTGCCAGCAGCTTTGTAGACAGGCTATTCGAGCAGTACTTC. This gives the protein CASSFVDRLFEQYF.

This sequence joins TRBV6-6 and TRBJ1-1; the match to TRBD1 covers 7 bases. CDR1 is MNHNY and CDR2 is SVGAGI in the germline V gene (reference sequence). Unmatched junction bases numbered 7, after V lost 2 bases and J lost 1 base. CDR3 size: 16 residues. CDR3 sequence: CASSYPYRGENTEAFF. CDR3 nucleotides: TGTGCCAGCAGTTACCCTTACAGGGGAGAGAACACTGAAGCTTTCTTT.

This sequence joins TRBV29-1 and TRBJ2-7; D call uncertain. V was cut by 1 base and J by 5 bases, with 12 bases left in between. The CDR3 totals 13 residues. Germline assignment: CDR1 SQVTM and CDR2 ANQGSEA. In DNA, the CDR3 is TGCAGCGTTGAAGTCCCCCCCAGCGACGAGCAGTACTTC. It translates to CSVEVPPSDEQYF.

The chain couples TRBV29-1 to TRBJ2-3; no clear D gene. V was trimmed by 0 bases and J by 6 bases, leaving 10 bases between them. The CDR3 spans 13 residues. Germline CDR1 and CDR2: SQVTM and ANQGSEA. The CDR3 protein is CSVEDPEKDTQYF. Written as DNA, the CDR3 is TGCAGCGTTGAAGATCCAGAAAAGGATACGCAGTATTTT.

The chain combines TRBV7-2 with TRBJ2-7; 9 nucleotides align to TRBD1. The CDR3 is made up of 15 amino acids. The V and J ends lost 4 bases and 3 bases, in that order; junction bases with no gene match: 7. Germline-derived CDR1 and CDR2 are SGHTA and FQGNSA. Written as DNA, the CDR3 is TGTGCCAGCAGCTCGGGCTGGACAGGGGTCTACGAGCAGTACTTC. Translating gives CASSSGWTGVYEQYF.

The chain is built from TRBV2 and TRBJ2-7; tentatively, D is TRBD2 (6 bases). Germline lookup yields CDR1 SNHLY and CDR2 FYNNEI. This CDR3 spans 14 amino acids. Trimming left V 3 bases short and J 0 bases short, with 9 bases between. CDR3 DNA: TGTGCCAGCAGTGAGGTCGGGAGCTCCTACGAGCAGTACTTC. Translation: CASSEVGSSYEQYF.

The chain joins TRBV10-3 to TRBJ2-7; 7 positions agree with TRBD2. CDR1 is ENHRY, CDR2 SYGVKD, per germline. CDR3 length: 15 residues. V lost 2 bases and J lost 3; bases outside the gene matches: 7. In DNA, the CDR3 is TGTGCCATCAGTGAGATCCCTAGCGGCAGCTACGAGCAGTACTTC. It is translated as CAISEIPSGSYEQYF.

The gene calls are TRBV28 and TRBJ2-7; 12 bases map to TRBD1. The V gene's germline CDR1 is MDHEN and CDR2 SYDVKM. With 5 bases clipped from V and 6 bases from J, the junction kept 5 bases outside the gene matches. The CDR3 runs 14 residues. DNA for the CDR3: TGTGCCAGCAGTCCAGGGACAGGGGGCGGCGAGCAGTACTTC. Protein sequence: CASSPGTGGGEQYF. Drawing the rest from reference TRBV28 and TRBJ2-7, the complete variable domain is DVKVTQSSRYLVKRTGEKVFLECVQDMDHENMFWYRQDPGLGLRLIYFSYDVKMKEKGDIPEGYSVSREKKERFSLILESASTNQTSMYLCASSPGTGGGEQYFGPGTRLTVT.

The genes are TRBV2 and TRBJ2-2; 9 bases are shared with TRBD1. V lost 8 bases, J lost 6 bases, and 10 bases stayed unmatched. This CDR3 is 15 amino acids long. Per the germline V gene, CDR1 is SNHLY and CDR2 is FYNNEI. CDR3 in amino acids: CASRGGQGLSGELFF. CDR3 coding DNA: TGTGCCAGCCGCGGGGGACAGGGATTGTCCGGGGAGCTGTTTTTT.

The V call is TRBV27, the J call TRBJ1-1; D uncertain. The V gene lost 7 bases and the J gene lost 6 bases, with 18 bases spanning the gap. Germline CDR1 and CDR2: MNHEY and SMNVEV (reference sequence). The CDR3 has 14 amino acids. In DNA, the CDR3 is TGTGCCAGCAACCTGGGTCCTTCATGGGCTGAAGCTTTCTTT. Protein product: CASNLGPSWAEAFF.

The CDR3 nucleotides read TGTGCCACCGACCCGGGGAGGGCACCCTACGAGCAGTACTTC. Translating gives CATDPGRAPYEQYF. This chain uses TRBV15 with TRBJ2-7; the match to TRBD2 covers 7 bases. Germline trimming cut 8 bases from V and 2 bases from J; bases unmatched to any gene: 9. This CDR3 comprises 14 residues. Germline V gives CDR1 LNHNV, CDR2 YYDKDF (reference sequence).

A note on this clone: Additional DNA sequences in this sample encode the identical CDR3. The chain combines TRBV9 with TRBJ2-7; the match to TRBD2 covers 7 bases. V lost 0 bases, J lost 0 bases, and 3 bases stayed unmatched. The germline V gene has CDR1 SGDLS and CDR2 YYNGEE. CDR3 length: 15 residues. The CDR3 sequence: CASSVAASGSYEQYF. The DNA of the CDR3 is TGTGCCAGCAGCGTAGCGGCTAGCGGCTCCTACGAGCAGTACTTC.